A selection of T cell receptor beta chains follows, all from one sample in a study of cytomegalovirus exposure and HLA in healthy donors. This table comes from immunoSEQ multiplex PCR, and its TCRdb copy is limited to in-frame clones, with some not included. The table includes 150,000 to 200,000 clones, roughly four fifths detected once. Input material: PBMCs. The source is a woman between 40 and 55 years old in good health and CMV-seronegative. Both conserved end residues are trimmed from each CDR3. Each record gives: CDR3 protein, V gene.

CDR3 protein: ASSSPPGLAGAGLYNEQF
V gene: TRBV28

CDR3 protein: ASSSRDRNYGYT
V gene: TRBV7-9

CDR3 protein: ASEGAGGYT
V gene: TRBV7-9

CDR3 protein: ASSKYRKEKLF
V gene: TRBV28

CDR3 protein: ASSFLRGDSTNEKLF
V gene: TRBV7-9

CDR3 protein: ASSLDRGYDEQF
V gene: TRBV7-9

CDR3 protein: ASSLAGESGNTIY
V gene: TRBV7-9

CDR3 protein: ASSLEGQFNEQY
V gene: TRBV28

CDR3 protein: ASSDSGVGYGYT
V gene: TRBV2

CDR3 protein: ASSQDKRSEQY
V gene: TRBV14

CDR3 protein: ASSPGTSYSNQPQH
V gene: TRBV2

CDR3 protein: ASRTPGGIGELF
V gene: TRBV19

CDR3 protein: ASSASRGGSGDTQY
V gene: TRBV25-1

CDR3 protein: ASSLGQGATDTQY
V gene: TRBV13

CDR3 protein: ASSLVLASGNDEQF
V gene: TRBV11-2

CDR3 protein: ASIGTGYIGYT
V gene: TRBV28

CDR3 protein: ATSREGGTYEQY
V gene: TRBV15

CDR3 protein: ASSLASASASYNEQF
V gene: TRBV7-2

CDR3 protein: ASSSTGGPDTEAF
V gene: TRBV28

CDR3 protein: ASSQEGAISYNEQF
V gene: TRBV4-1

CDR3 protein: ASSLWGGRNEQF
V gene: TRBV7-3

CDR3 protein: ASSLGRSDNEQF
V gene: TRBV5-1

CDR3 protein: ASSLEGRGGEQY
V gene: TRBV11-2

CDR3 protein: SVQQGGLSKLF
V gene: TRBV29-1

CDR3 protein: AWSKQRGTDTQY
V gene: TRBV30

CDR3 protein: ASSQMQGYGYT
V gene: TRBV14

CDR3 protein: ASSRTENTEAF
V gene: TRBV19

CDR3 protein: ASSLTSGPGSDQY
V gene: TRBV5-6

CDR3 protein: ASSQYGTGNQETQY
V gene: TRBV5-6

CDR3 protein: ASSLTSTEAF
V gene: TRBV7-9

CDR3 protein: AWSSVFEQY
V gene: TRBV30